What follows are 9 T cell receptor beta chains derived from one specimen sequenced in a study of shared clonotypes between healthy human individuals. Clones were read by immunoSEQ multiplex PCR, and TCRdb kept only the in-frame ones, dropping some. Of some 2,100,000 clones listed, 95% were seen once; the top ten hold approximately 0.13%. The source material was naive CD4+ T cells sorted from blood. Described subset: CD45RA+ positively selected. The receptors were gathered from a man younger than 30 in good health.

The genes are TRBV11-2 and TRBJ1-2; D unclear. The V end was cut by 5 bases, the J end by 1 base, with 8 bases between. The CDR3 loop spans 13 amino acids. Per the germline V gene, CDR1 is SGHAT and CDR2 is FQNNGV. In nucleotides, the CDR3 is TGTGCCAGCAGCACTGACCTTAACTATGGCTACACCTTC. It encodes CASSTDLNYGYTF.

The chain combines TRBV2 with TRBJ1-2; 9 bases line up with TRBD1. Germline CDR1 and CDR2: SNHLY and FYNNEI. This CDR3 spans 16 amino acids. J gave up 1 base and V 1 base, and 4 bases lay outside the gene matches. CDR3 sequence reads: CASSEGTGASNYGYTF. As DNA, the CDR3 is TGTGCCAGCAGTGAAGGGACAGGGGCCAGTAACTATGGCTACACCTTC.

This chain connects TRBV7-2 to TRBJ2-7, with 7 bases lining up with TRBD1. J lost 5 bases, V lost 3 bases, and 7 bases had no gene match. The CDR3 is 14 residues long. CDR1 SGHTA and CDR2 FQGNSA come from the germline V gene. The CDR3: CASSLGQLRDEQYF. In DNA form, the CDR3 reads TGTGCCAGCAGCTTGGGACAGCTTAGGGACGAGCAGTACTTC.

The rearrangement uses TRBV18 and TRBJ2-7; D may be TRBD2 (5 bases). Germline CDR1 KGHSH, CDR2 LQKENI. Trimming left V 1 base short and J 10 bases short, with 11 bases between. This CDR3 region has 12 residues. CDR3 region: CASSPRAGGQYF. The CDR3 nucleotides read TGTGCCAGCTCACCACGTGCGGGCGGCCAGTACTTC.

This chain uses TRBV5-1 with TRBJ1-3; D call uncertain. V was trimmed by 0 bases and J by 0 bases, leaving 7 bases between them. This CDR3 region has 15 residues. Germline V gives CDR1 SGHRS, CDR2 YFSETQ. CDR3 coding DNA: TGCGCCAGCAGCTTGGGGGCAGACTCTGGAAACACCATATATTTT. Translated: CASSLGADSGNTIYF.

V is TRBV6-5 and J is TRBJ2-7; 8 bases fit TRBD1. Trimming at V came to 2 bases and at J to 3 bases, leaving 6 bases not matched to a gene. The CDR3 is 15 amino acids. In germline, CDR1 is MNHEY, CDR2 SVGAGI. CDR3 in DNA: TGTGCCAGCAGTTACCTCGGGACAGGTGACTACGAGCAGTACTTC. It yields the protein CASSYLGTGDYEQYF.

The chain links TRBV7-2 to TRBJ2-1; 11 bases fit TRBD2. Trimming cost V 0 bases and J 4 bases; bases outside gene matches: 2. Per the germline V gene, CDR1 is SGHTA and CDR2 is FQGNSA. The CDR3 has 16 residues. The CDR3 DNA follows: TGTGCCAGCAGCTTAGCGACTAGCGGGACGTACAATGAGCAGTTCTTC. This translates into CASSLATSGTYNEQFF.

The chain recombines TRBV28 with TRBJ1-2; D gene unclear. Looked up from germline, CDR1 is MDHEN and CDR2 is SYDVKM. There are 11 residues in the CDR3. Trimming left V 4 bases short and J 9 bases short, with 9 bases between. DNA for the CDR3: TGTGCCAGCAGTTCTGTGGCCAGCTACACCTTC. Its protein product is CASSSVASYTF.

V usage is TRBV5-1 and J usage is TRBJ2-5, with a possible D match to TRBD1 (6 bases). This CDR3 has 16 residues. CDR1 and CDR2 from the germline V gene are SGHRS and YFSETQ. With 1 base removed from V and 4 bases from J, the gap between germline ends came to 17 bases. The CDR3 DNA sequence: TGCGCCAGCAGCTTGACAGGGAAAGTCGGGTCAGAGACCCAGTACTTC. It translates to CASSLTGKVGSETQYF.